This entry describes one T cell receptor beta chain. The antigen remains unidentified. This record comes from a study of CD8+ T cells in alopecia areata. Across the study: Once tofacitinib had been taken for 6 to 18 months, 6 months off drug followed.

cDNA reverse transcribed from extracted RNA served as the sequencing template. Clones were read by immunoSEQ multiplex PCR, and TCRdb kept only the in-frame ones, dropping some. Of 90,000 to 100,000 clones in the sample, 35% to 45% were seen once. The CDR3 sequence is 15 residues long. Germline V gene lookup returns CDR1 SQVTM and CDR2 ANQGSEA. V shed 4 bases and J 9 bases; nucleotides not matched to a gene: 12. Researchers gathered lesional scalp punch biopsies and peripheral blood from patients with alopecia areata. Regarding the study as a whole: Resident alphabeta T-cell populations of normal skin are likewise subject to sequencing in scalp samples. Greater clonality was observed in lesional scalp samples, especially alopecia totalis/universalis, versus normal scalp.

The V call is TRBV29-1, the J call TRBJ2-6; 7 bases are shared with TRBD1. Material for sequencing was CD4+ T cells sorted from blood. This clonotype was sampled from a human donor with alopecia areata. The CDR3 protein is CSVASGTVAGNVLTF. CDR3 nucleotides: TGCAGCGTTGCTTCCGGGACAGTCGCAGGCAACGTCCTGACTTTC. The variable domain in full, completed from reference TRBV29-1 and TRBJ2-6, reads SAVISQKPSRDICQRGTSLTIQCQVDSQVTMMFWYRQQPGQSLTLIATANQGSEATYESGFVIDKFPISRPNLTFSTLTVSNMSPEDSSIYLCSVASGTVAGNVLTFGAGSRLTVL.